This passage covers 2 T cell receptor beta chains from one sample sequenced in a study of a mutant IDH1 vaccine in newly diagnosed glioma. Antigens for these TCRs are unknown. The time point here: week 47, end of study. Each dose of the vaccine consisted of 300 ug of mutant IDH1 20-mer peptide, with topical imiquimod. Using immunoSEQ multiplex PCR, the repertoire was profiled, and TCRdb retains in-frame clones only, with some absent. The table has around 30,000 clones, roughly nine tenths seen once; the top ten hold 2% to 2.5%. The sequenced sample was PBMCs, obtained from a glioma patient whose treatment included an IDH1 peptide vaccine. The receptor source for this set is a man aged 40-55 years with glioma.

This clone was observed a few times. The J gene is TRBJ1-1, the V gene TRBV4-1; D is undetermined. This CDR3 spans 14 amino acids. Trimming pared 0 bases from V and 4 bases from J, leaving 9 bases between. Germline CDR1 is MGHRA and CDR2 is YSYEKL. The CDR3, as DNA: TGCGCCAGCAGCCAAGATTGGCGGGGCACTGAAGCTTTCTTT. As protein: CASSQDWRGTEAFF.

The chain uses TRBV9 and TRBJ1-3; no firm D call. Germline assignment: CDR1 SGDLS and CDR2 YYNGEE. Trimming pared 4 bases from V and 4 bases from J, leaving 9 bases between. The CDR3 loop spans 13 amino acids. The chain's CDR3 is CASSPLVGNTIYF. The DNA of the CDR3 is TGTGCCAGCAGCCCCCTCGTCGGAAACACCATATATTTT.